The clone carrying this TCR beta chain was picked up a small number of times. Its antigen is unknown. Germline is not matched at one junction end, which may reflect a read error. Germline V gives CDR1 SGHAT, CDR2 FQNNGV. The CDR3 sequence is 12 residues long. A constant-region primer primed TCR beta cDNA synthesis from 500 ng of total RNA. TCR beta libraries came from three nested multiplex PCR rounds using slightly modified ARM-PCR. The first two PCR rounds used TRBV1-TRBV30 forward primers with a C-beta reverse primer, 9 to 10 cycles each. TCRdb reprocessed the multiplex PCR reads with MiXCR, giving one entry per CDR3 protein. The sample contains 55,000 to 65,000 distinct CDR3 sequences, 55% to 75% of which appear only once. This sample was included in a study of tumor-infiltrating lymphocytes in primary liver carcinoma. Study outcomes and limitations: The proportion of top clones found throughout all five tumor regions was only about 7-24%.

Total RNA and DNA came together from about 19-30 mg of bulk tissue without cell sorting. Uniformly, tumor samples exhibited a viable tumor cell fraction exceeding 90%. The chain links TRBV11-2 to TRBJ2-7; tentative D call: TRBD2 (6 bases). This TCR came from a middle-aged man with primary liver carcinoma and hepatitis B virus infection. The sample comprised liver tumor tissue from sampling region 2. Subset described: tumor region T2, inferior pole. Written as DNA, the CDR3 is TGTGCCAGCAGCTGGAGGGTAAACGGGCAGTGCTTC. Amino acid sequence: CASSWRVNGQCF. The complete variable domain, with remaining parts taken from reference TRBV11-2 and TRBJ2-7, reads EAGVAQSPRYKIIEKRQSVAFWCNPISGHATLYWYQQILGQGPKLLIQFQNNGVVDDSQLPKDRFSAERLKGVDSTLKIQPAKLEDSAVYLCASSWRVNGQCFGPGTRLTVT.